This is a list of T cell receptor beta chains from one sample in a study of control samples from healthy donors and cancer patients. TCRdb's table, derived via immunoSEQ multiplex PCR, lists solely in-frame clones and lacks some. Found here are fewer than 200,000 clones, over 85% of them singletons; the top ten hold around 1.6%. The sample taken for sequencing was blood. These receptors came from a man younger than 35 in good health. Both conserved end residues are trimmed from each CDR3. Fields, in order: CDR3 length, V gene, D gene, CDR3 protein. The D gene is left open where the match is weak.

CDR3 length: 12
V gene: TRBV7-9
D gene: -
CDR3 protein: ASSERTANTEAF

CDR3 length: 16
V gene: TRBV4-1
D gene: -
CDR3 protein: ASSQGRPSASGANVLT

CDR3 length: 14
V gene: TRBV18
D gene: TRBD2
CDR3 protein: ASSLDAGTRAETQY

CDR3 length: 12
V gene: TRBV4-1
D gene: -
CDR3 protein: ASSLPGAYYGYT

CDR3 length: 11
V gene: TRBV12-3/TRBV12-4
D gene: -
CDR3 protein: ASSSSVVNEQY

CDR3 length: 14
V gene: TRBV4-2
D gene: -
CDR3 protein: ASSQEEGVGWETQY

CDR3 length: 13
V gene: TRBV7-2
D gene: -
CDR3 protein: ASSTRQATNSPLH

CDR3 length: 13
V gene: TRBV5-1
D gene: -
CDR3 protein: ASSLALTRPDTQY

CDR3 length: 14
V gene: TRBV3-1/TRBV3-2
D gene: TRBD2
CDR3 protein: ASSPYQREPPGTQY

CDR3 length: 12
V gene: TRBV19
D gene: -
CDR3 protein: ASSGLGSNQPQH

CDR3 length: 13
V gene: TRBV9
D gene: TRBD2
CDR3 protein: ASSPDSGRGYEQY

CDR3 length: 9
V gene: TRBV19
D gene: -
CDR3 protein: ASSSPDTQY

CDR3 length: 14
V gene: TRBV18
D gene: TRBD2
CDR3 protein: ASSKASGGSSYEQY

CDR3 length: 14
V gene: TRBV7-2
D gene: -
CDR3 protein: ASSYRGGGSNSPLH

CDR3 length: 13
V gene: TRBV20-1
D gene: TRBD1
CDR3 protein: SASVWDRGDQPQH

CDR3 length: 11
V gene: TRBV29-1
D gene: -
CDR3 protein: SVLKQMNTEAF

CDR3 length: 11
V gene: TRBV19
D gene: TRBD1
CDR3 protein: ASSDRGNYEQY

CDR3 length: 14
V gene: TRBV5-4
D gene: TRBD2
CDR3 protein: ASSLARGGAPGELF

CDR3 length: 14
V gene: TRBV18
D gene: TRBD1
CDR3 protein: ASSPITRTGTYEQY

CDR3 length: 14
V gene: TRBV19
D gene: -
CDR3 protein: ASSITNTDVDNEQF

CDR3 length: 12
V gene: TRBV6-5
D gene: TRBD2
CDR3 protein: ASSSSGVVWEQF

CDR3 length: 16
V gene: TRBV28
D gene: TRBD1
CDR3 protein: ASSITNPGTGSGNTIY

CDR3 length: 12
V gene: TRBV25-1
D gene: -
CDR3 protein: ASSDRVRNTEAF

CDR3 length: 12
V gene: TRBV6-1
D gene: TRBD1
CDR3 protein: ASSFRQGDQPQH

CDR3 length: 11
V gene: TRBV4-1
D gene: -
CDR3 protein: ASSQGLLDEQY

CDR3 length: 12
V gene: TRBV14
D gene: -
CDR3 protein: ASSQVGGNTEAF

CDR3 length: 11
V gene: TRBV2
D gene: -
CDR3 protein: ASIYEVNTEAF

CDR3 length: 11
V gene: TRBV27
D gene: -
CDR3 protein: ASSLLSSYEQY

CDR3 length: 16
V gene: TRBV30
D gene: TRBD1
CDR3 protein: AWSAGQGAGWGNQPQH

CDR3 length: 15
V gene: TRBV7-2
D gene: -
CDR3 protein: ASSLVSWGFGDNEQF

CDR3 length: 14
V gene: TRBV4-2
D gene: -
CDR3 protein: ASSQDRAVAHYGYT

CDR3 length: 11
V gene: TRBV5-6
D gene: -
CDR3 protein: ASSSSGSKGYT

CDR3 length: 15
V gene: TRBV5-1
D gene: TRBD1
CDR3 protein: ASSLVPPGTDLYGYT

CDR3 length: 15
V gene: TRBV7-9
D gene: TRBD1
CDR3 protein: ASSPVAGQGLTGELF

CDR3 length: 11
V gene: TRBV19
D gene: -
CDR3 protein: AMGGQGRDGYT

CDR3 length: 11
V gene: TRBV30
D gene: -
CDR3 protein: AWSVASYTEAF

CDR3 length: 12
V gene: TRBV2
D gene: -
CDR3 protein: ASTYQDSNQPQH

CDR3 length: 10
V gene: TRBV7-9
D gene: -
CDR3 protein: ASSPVGPKAF

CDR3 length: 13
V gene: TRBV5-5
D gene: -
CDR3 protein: ASSLAGGESVEQF

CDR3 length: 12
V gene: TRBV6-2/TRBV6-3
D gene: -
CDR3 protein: ASSSGTDTGELF

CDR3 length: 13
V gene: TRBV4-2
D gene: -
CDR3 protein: ASSQVGAQRDTIY

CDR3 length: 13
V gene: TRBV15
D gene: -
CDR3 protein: ATSRDLSSYNEQF

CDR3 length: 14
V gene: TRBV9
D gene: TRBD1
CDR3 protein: ASSPTQGQTGSEQY

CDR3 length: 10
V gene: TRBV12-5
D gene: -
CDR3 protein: ASGPVLSEAF

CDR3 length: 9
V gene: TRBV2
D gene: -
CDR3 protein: ASKGRNEQF

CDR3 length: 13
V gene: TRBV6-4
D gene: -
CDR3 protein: ASSEGGYSTDTQY

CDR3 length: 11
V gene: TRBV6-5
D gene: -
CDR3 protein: ASSRTVNYGYT

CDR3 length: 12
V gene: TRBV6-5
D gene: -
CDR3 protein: ASSFDRMNTEAF

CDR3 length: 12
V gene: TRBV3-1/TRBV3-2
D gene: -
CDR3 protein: ASSSRSDTGELF

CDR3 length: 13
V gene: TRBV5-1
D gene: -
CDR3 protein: ASSLASSGVDTQY

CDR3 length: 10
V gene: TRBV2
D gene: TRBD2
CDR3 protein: ASGGEDNEQF